Reported below is one T cell receptor (beta chain). The antigen is undetermined. This specimen belongs to a study of shared clonotypes between healthy human individuals. This CDR3 has 13 amino acids. V lost 3 bases to trimming and J lost 3 bases; unmatched junction nucleotides: 2. Germline V gene lookup returns CDR1 GTSNPN and CDR2 SVGIG (reference sequence). CD45RA+ naive and CD45RA-negative memory subsets were separated from CD4+ cells. On sorted subsets, replicate PCRs used about 200 ng DNA, or 25,000 to 35,000 T cell genomes. The table came from immunoSEQ multiplex PCR; TCRdb's copy has only in-frame clones and leaves some out. Of some 1.5 million clones detected, roughly 96% appear once; the ten largest clones hold 1% to 1.5%. General study points: Apart from blood, nothing was sampled; tissue repertoires likely differ.

The source is a man aged 30 to 45 in good health. Material for sequencing was naive CD4+ T cells sorted from blood. As for subset: CD45RA+ positively selected. The chain carries TRBV30 and TRBJ1-5; 7 bases fit TRBD1. CDR3: CAWSGQANQPQHF. In DNA, the CDR3 is TGTGCCTGGAGCGGACAGGCCAATCAGCCCCAGCATTTT.